These T cell receptor beta chains were read from a single sample in a study of untreated major depressive disorder. Here immunoSEQ multiplex PCR was the method, and the copy in TCRdb shows in-frame clones only, minus some. The sample includes tens of thousands of clones, roughly 91% of them seen just once. Material: CD4+ T cells from PBMCs. These receptors came from a woman aged 35 to 49 in good health. The CDR3 runs from the conserved cysteine through the conserved F or W. The order of the fields is clone size, J gene, D gene, V gene, CDR3 protein, CDR3 DNA. D genes are given only for firm matches. Clone size appears in some rows only: once, few, many, or a class for an expanded clone.

clone size: NA
J gene: TRBJ2-3
D gene: NA
V gene: TRBV10-1
CDR3 protein: CASSEGRSTQYF
CDR3 DNA: TGCGCCAGCAGTGAGGGGAGAAGTACGCAGTATTTT

clone size: NA
J gene: TRBJ1-1
D gene: NA
V gene: TRBV5-6
CDR3 protein: CASSPGTGGRMFTEAFF
CDR3 DNA: TGTGCCAGCAGCCCGGGGACGGGGGGACGTATGTTTACTGAAGCTTTCTTT

clone size: NA
J gene: TRBJ2-3
D gene: NA
V gene: TRBV5-1
CDR3 protein: CASSLAGQSDTQYF
CDR3 DNA: TGCGCCAGCAGCTTGGCAGGACAATCAGATACGCAGTATTTT

clone size: NA
J gene: TRBJ1-4
D gene: NA
V gene: TRBV20-1
CDR3 protein: CSAETTEKLFF
CDR3 DNA: TGCAGTGCAGAGACCACCGAAAAACTGTTTTTT

clone size: few
J gene: TRBJ2-7
D gene: TRBD1
V gene: TRBV25-1
CDR3 protein: CASTGTGDLWGSEQYF
CDR3 DNA: TGTGCCAGCACAGGGACAGGGGATCTATGGGGATCAGAGCAGTACTTC

clone size: NA
J gene: TRBJ2-1
D gene: TRBD1
V gene: TRBV18
CDR3 protein: CASSPPGQGYRNEQFF
CDR3 DNA: TGTGCCAGCTCACCACCGGGACAGGGGTATCGCAATGAGCAGTTCTTC

clone size: NA
J gene: TRBJ1-5
D gene: TRBD1
V gene: TRBV2
CDR3 protein: CASSEEGGTGKQPQHF
CDR3 DNA: TGTGCCAGCAGTGAGGAGGGGGGGACAGGGAAACAGCCCCAGCATTTT

clone size: NA
J gene: TRBJ2-7
D gene: NA
V gene: TRBV4-1
CDR3 protein: CASSQRGGQGYEQYF
CDR3 DNA: TGCGCCAGCAGCCAGAGAGGGGGGCAGGGCTACGAGCAGTACTTC

clone size: once
J gene: TRBJ1-2
D gene: NA
V gene: TRBV4-3
CDR3 protein: CASSQEVAGNYGYTF
CDR3 DNA: TGCGCCAGCAGCCAAGAAGTGGCCGGGAACTATGGCTACACCTTC

clone size: NA
J gene: TRBJ1-6
D gene: NA
V gene: TRBV5-1
CDR3 protein: CASTSSGDLNSPLHF
CDR3 DNA: TGCGCCAGCACCTCCTCAGGGGACCTTAATTCACCCCTCCACTTT

clone size: NA
J gene: TRBJ2-2
D gene: TRBD2
V gene: TRBV11-3
CDR3 protein: CASSVSGATGELFF
CDR3 DNA: TGTGCCAGCAGCGTCAGCGGGGCCACCGGGGAGCTGTTTTTT

clone size: NA
J gene: TRBJ1-1
D gene: NA
V gene: TRBV25-1
CDR3 protein: CASRPLGSRNTEAFF
CDR3 DNA: TGTGCCAGCAGACCCCTTGGGTCGAGGAACACTGAAGCTTTCTTT

clone size: once
J gene: TRBJ1-2
D gene: TRBD1
V gene: TRBV19
CDR3 protein: CASRLDRDGYGYTF
CDR3 DNA: TGTGCCAGTAGGCTGGACAGGGATGGGTATGGCTACACCTTC

clone size: once
J gene: TRBJ1-4
D gene: NA
V gene: TRBV5-1
CDR3 protein: CASSLSAKATNEKLFF
CDR3 DNA: TGCGCCAGCAGCCTCTCAGCGAAAGCAACTAATGAAAAACTGTTTTTT

clone size: once
J gene: TRBJ2-7
D gene: TRBD1
V gene: TRBV5-1
CDR3 protein: CASSYGTGSSYEQYF
CDR3 DNA: TGCGCCAGCAGCTACGGGACAGGGAGCTCCTACGAGCAGTACTTC

clone size: NA
J gene: TRBJ2-1
D gene: NA
V gene: TRBV11-3
CDR3 protein: CASSSGDRNEQFF
CDR3 DNA: TGTGCCAGCAGCTCCGGCGACCGAAATGAGCAGTTCTTC

clone size: NA
J gene: TRBJ1-2
D gene: NA
V gene: TRBV7-2
CDR3 protein: CASSFYLAGTTNYGYTF
CDR3 DNA: TGTGCCAGCAGCTTTTATTTGGCAGGGACTACTAACTATGGCTACACCTTC

clone size: NA
J gene: TRBJ1-5
D gene: NA
V gene: TRBV28
CDR3 protein: CASSLYWGQPQHF
CDR3 DNA: TGTGCCAGCAGTTTATATTGGGGTCAGCCCCAGCATTTT

clone size: NA
J gene: TRBJ2-2
D gene: NA
V gene: TRBV25-1
CDR3 protein: CASSFRNTGELFF
CDR3 DNA: TGTGCCAGCAGTTTCAGGAACACCGGGGAGCTGTTTTTT

clone size: NA
J gene: TRBJ1-2
D gene: TRBD1
V gene: TRBV6-6
CDR3 protein: CASRNGQGGNGYTF
CDR3 DNA: TGTGCCAGCAGGAACGGACAGGGGGGCAATGGCTACACCTTC

clone size: NA
J gene: TRBJ1-3
D gene: NA
V gene: TRBV25-1
CDR3 protein: CARVTIYF
CDR3 DNA: TGTGCCAGAGTTACCATATATTTT

clone size: NA
J gene: TRBJ2-1
D gene: NA
V gene: TRBV6-5
CDR3 protein: CASSYGQIDNEQFF
CDR3 DNA: TGTGCCAGCAGTTATGGACAAATCGATAATGAGCAGTTCTTC

clone size: NA
J gene: TRBJ2-2
D gene: TRBD1
V gene: TRBV19
CDR3 protein: CASSEQGVGELFF
CDR3 DNA: TGTGCCAGTAGTGAGCAGGGGGTTGGGGAGCTGTTTTTT